The 9 T cell receptor beta chains below all came from one sample that was sequenced in a study of a mutant IDH1 vaccine in newly diagnosed glioma. As for time point: week 5, during vaccination. A 20-mer mutant IDH1 peptide at 300 ug was injected subcutaneously with topical imiquimod. These receptors' targets are unknown. The method was immunoSEQ multiplex PCR; TCRdb's version includes in-frame clones alone and lacks a portion of them. The data hold roughly 39,000 clones, with around 82% observed a single time. The sample in question was PBMCs, obtained from a glioma patient whose treatment included an IDH1 peptide vaccine. The receptor set was obtained from a man aged 40-50 years with glioma.

The chain combines TRBV5-6 with TRBJ1-1; D is unresolved. CDR1 and CDR2 from the germline V gene are SGHDT and YYEEEE. The length of the CDR3 is 11 residues. The V gene lost 1 base and the J gene lost 5 bases, with 3 bases spanning the gap. CDR3 DNA sequence: TGTGCCAGCAGCTTGAGGACTGAAGCTTTCTTT. It encodes CASSLRTEAFF.

This clone showed up just once. The V call is TRBV9, the J call TRBJ1-6; a weak D match, TRBD1 (6 bases). This CDR3 is 13 amino acids long. V shed 1 base and J shed 8 bases, with 7 bases lying between them. Germline-derived CDR1 and CDR2 are SGDLS and YYNGEE. DNA for the CDR3: TGTGCCAGCAGCGTAAAGGGGGATTCACCCCTCCACTTT. This encodes CASSVKGDSPLHF.

This clone appeared a few times. The chain recombines TRBV10-3 with TRBJ2-2, with D perhaps assigned TRBD1 or TRBD2 (5 bases each). The germline V gene encodes CDR1 ENHRY and CDR2 SYGVKD. V shed 10 bases and J shed 2 bases, with 11 bases lying between them. The CDR3 totals 13 residues. CDR3 loop: CATSRDNTGELFF. CDR3 sequence (DNA): TGTGCCACCAGCCGGGACAACACCGGGGAGCTGTTTTTT.

The rearrangement uses TRBV5-8 and TRBJ2-7, with 9 bases aligning to TRBD1. Germline lookup yields CDR1 SGHTS and CDR2 YDEGEE. With 1 base clipped from V and 10 bases from J, the junction kept 9 bases outside the gene matches. This CDR3 has 14 residues. The CDR3 DNA reads as TGTGCCAGCAGCTTGAGTCGTGGGACAGGGTACCAGTACTTC. It specifies CASSLSRGTGYQYF.

The chain links TRBV7-3 to TRBJ2-2; D unresolved. CDR1 SGHTA and CDR2 FQGTGA come from the germline V gene. This CDR3 has 14 amino acids. V lost 2 bases and J lost 1, with 5 bases in between. Here the CDR3 reads CASSLARNTGELFF. DNA of the CDR3: TGTGCCAGCAGCTTAGCACGGAACACCGGGGAGCTGTTTTTT.

Here the CDR3 DNA reads TGTGCCAGCAACATCCAAACAGGGTTGGCCCACGAGCAGTACTTC. It specifies CASNIQTGLAHEQYF. The chain employs TRBV21-1 and TRBJ2-7; the table gives TRBD1 as D, unverified against the DNA. TRBV21-1 is a pseudogene. The CDR3 consists of 15 residues.

The V and J genes are TRBV19 and TRBJ2-7; the match to TRBD1 covers 9 bases. J lost 7 bases, V lost 1 base, and 5 bases had no gene match. This CDR3 comprises 14 residues. Germline-derived CDR1 and CDR2 are LNHDA and SQIVND (reference sequence). For the CDR3, the DNA is TGTGCCAGTAGTATAGGAACAGGGGGCGGTGAGCAGTACTTC. Translation gives CASSIGTGGGEQYF.

There are a few counts of this clone. The chain combines TRBV6-1 with TRBJ2-1, with no clear D. CDR3 length equals 11 residues. Trimming cost V 6 bases and J 5 bases, with 5 bases left between them. In germline, CDR1 is MNHNS, CDR2 SASEGT. As DNA, the CDR3 is TGTGCCAGCAGACGGGACAATGAGCAGTTCTTC. It yields the protein CASRRDNEQFF.

V is TRBV2 and J is TRBJ1-5, with a possible D match to TRBD1 (5 bases). The CDR3 has 14 residues. V lost 0 bases, J lost 16 bases, and 19 bases lay in between. CDR1 and CDR2 (germline): SNHLY, FYNNEI. CDR3: CASSEAGGWDFPHF. The CDR3 coding sequence is TGTGCCAGCAGTGAAGCGGGAGGATGGGACTTTCCCCATTTT.